Detailed here is one T cell receptor (beta chain). Its specificity is not known. The data were taken from a study of T cell responses to AZD1222 COVID-19 vaccine. Study-wide results and limits: Spike was spanned by vaccine-associated CD4 TCRs, with dominance at 160-218 and 743-854. Mostly white British, mostly female donors; authors suggested clonal diversity may be underestimated.

The table came from immunoSEQ multiplex PCR; TCRdb's copy has only in-frame clones and leaves some out. Of more than 90,000 clones listed, 90% are singletons. CDR1 LGHDT and CDR2 YNNKEL come from the germline V gene (reference sequence). CDR3 length: 16 amino acids. Trimming pared 4 bases from V and 4 bases from J, leaving 17 bases between. This clonotype was obtained from an adult in good health. This material consisted of peripheral blood, taken on day 0 of AZD1222 vaccination. The rearrangement links TRBV3-1 (or the pseudogene TRBV3-2) to TRBJ1-3; D may be TRBD1 (6 bases). CDR3 nucleotides: TGTGCCAGCAGCCCCGTTGGGGGGGCTACGGGAAACACCATATATTTT. Protein: CASSPVGGATGNTIYF.